The 18 T cell receptor beta chains below all came from one sample that was sequenced in a study of shared clonotypes between healthy human individuals. Naive CD8 cells lacked CD45RO and underwent positive selection for CCR7, leaving out terminally differentiated effector memory CD45RA+ cells. Clones were read by immunoSEQ multiplex PCR, and TCRdb kept only the in-frame ones, dropping some. Of over 800,000 clones in the sample, nearly 95% were seen once. The sequenced sample consisted of naive CD8+ T cells sorted from blood. Receptor source: a man younger than 45 in good health.

This chain joins TRBV5-1 and TRBJ2-2; a possible D gene is TRBD2 (5 bases). Germline V CDR1 and CDR2: SGHRS, YFSETQ. The CDR3 has 16 amino acids. V dropped 0 bases and J dropped 0 bases, with 9 bases sitting between them. CDR3 sequence (DNA): TGCGCCAGCAGCTTGGGACGGGGTGCGAACACCGGGGAGCTGTTTTTT. Protein product: CASSLGRGANTGELFF.

The chain combines TRBV5-1 with TRBJ2-7, with 10 bases identical to TRBD2. CDR3 length: 13 amino acids. Per the germline V gene, CDR1 is SGHRS and CDR2 is YFSETQ. Trimming took 4 bases from V and 5 from J; bases not matched to a gene: 3. The CDR3 DNA reads as TGCGCCAGCAGCCTCGGACTAGCGGACGAGCAGTACTTC. As protein: CASSLGLADEQYF. The full variable domain, its missing parts supplied by reference TRBV5-1 and TRBJ2-7, is KAGVTQTPRYLIKTRGQQVTLSCSPISGHRSVSWYQQTPGQGLQFLFEYFSETQRNKGNFPGRFSGRQFSNSRSEMNVSTLELGDSALYLCASSLGLADEQYFGPGTRLTVT.

The rearrangement uses TRBV5-6 and TRBJ2-7, with 9 positions matching TRBD1. The germline gives CDR1 SGHDT, CDR2 YYEEEE. This CDR3 contains 14 residues. The J segment lost 4 bases and the V segment lost 8 bases, leaving 10 bases of the junction unmatched. CDR3 DNA sequence: TGTGCCAGTCGAACAGGGGGCACCATTTACGAGCAGTACTTC. Translated: CASRTGGTIYEQYF.

For this clone: One base separates it from a far larger clone, so it is likely a read error. The CDR3 DNA sequence: TGTGCCAGCAGCCCCGGGTACGAGCAGTTCTTC. Its translation is CASSPGYEQFF. The chain combines TRBV9 with TRBJ2-1; no firm D call. Trimming cost V 4 bases and J 10 bases, with 9 bases left between them. The germline gives CDR1 SGDLS, CDR2 YYNGEE. The CDR3 loop spans 11 amino acids.

The chain joins TRBV7-8 to TRBJ2-7, with D maybe TRBD1 (6 bases). Germline CDR1 SGHVS, CDR2 FQNEAQ. Deletions cut 4 bases from V and 4 bases from J, with 14 bases between. There are 14 residues in the CDR3. DNA for the CDR3: TGTGCCAGCAGCTACGCAACAGGGTCTTACGAGCAGTACTTC. This encodes CASSYATGSYEQYF.

The rearrangement joins TRBV4-3 to TRBJ1-4, with D tentatively TRBD1 (6 bases). CDR3 length equals 17 residues. The germline CDR1 and CDR2 sequences are LGHNA and YSLEER. V was clipped by 0 bases and J by 4 bases, with 15 bases between them. The CDR3: CASSQEEAGQINEKLFF. CDR3 DNA: TGCGCCAGCAGCCAAGAGGAGGCAGGACAGATTAATGAAAAACTGTTTTTT.

This clone occurred once. V and J are TRBV6-1 and TRBJ1-2, with D uncertain. CDR1 MNHNS and CDR2 SASEGT come from the germline V gene. V was shortened by 2 bases and J by 8 bases, with 18 bases between the two germline ends. This CDR3 is 15 amino acids long. For the CDR3, the DNA is TGTGCCAGCAGTGAAATGTGGGAAGTCATTCAGGGCTACACCTTC. This codes for CASSEMWEVIQGYTF.

The rearrangement uses TRBV19 and TRBJ2-3; 11 bases line up with TRBD2. Germline V gene sequence: CDR1 LNHDA, CDR2 SQIVND (reference sequence). After removal of 6 bases from V and 2 bases from J, the junction contained 4 bases not matched to a gene. The CDR3 contains 15 residues. The DNA for the CDR3 is TGTGCCAGTAGCATTAGCGGGAGGGCCACAGATACGCAGTATTTT. Its protein is CASSISGRATDTQYF.

The chain couples TRBV28 to TRBJ2-3; 7 bases are a match to TRBD2. Germline V gene lookup returns CDR1 MDHEN and CDR2 SYDVKM. V trimming: 6 bases; J trimming: 2 bases; junction bases outside the gene matches: 8. The CDR3 contains 15 residues. The CDR3 spells CASSTLAEDTDTQYF. The CDR3 DNA reads as TGTGCCAGCAGCACCCTAGCGGAAGACACAGATACGCAGTATTTT.

V and J are TRBV5-6 and TRBJ2-3; 7 nucleotides agree with TRBD2. The CDR3 consists of 17 residues. V lost 2 bases and J lost 0; bases outside the gene matches: 9. The germline V gene encodes CDR1 SGHDT and CDR2 YYEEEE. In DNA, the CDR3 is TGTGCCAGCAGCTTTGGTAGACTAGCACGTAGCACAGATACGCAGTATTTT. Encoded protein: CASSFGRLARSTDTQYF.

CDR3 loop: CASSQVSTEAFF. In nucleotides, the CDR3 is TGTGCCAGCAGCCAAGTAAGCACTGAAGCTTTCTTT. This chain links TRBV14 with TRBJ1-1; D gene unclear. V was trimmed by 1 base and J by 4 bases, leaving 4 bases between them. Germline CDR1 and CDR2: SGHDN and FVKESK. The CDR3 is 12 amino acids.

DNA of the CDR3: TGTGCCAGCAGCTTAGGGGCCCCGGACTCCACAGATACGCAGTATTTT. It codes for CASSLGAPDSTDTQYF. The chain carries TRBV11-2 and TRBJ2-3, with D tentatively TRBD2 (5 bases). CDR1 is SGHAT, CDR2 FQNNGV, per germline. Trimming cost V 1 base and J 2 bases, with 13 bases left between them. This CDR3 comprises 16 residues.

This chain links TRBV7-2 with TRBJ2-2; D is possibly TRBD1 or TRBD2 (5 bases each). The CDR3 totals 16 residues. Germline V gene sequence: CDR1 SGHTA, CDR2 FQGNSA. V lost 4 bases, J lost 4 bases, and 16 bases lay in between. CDR3 sequence reads: CASSSSRGVGTGELFF. The CDR3 bases are TGTGCCAGCAGCTCCTCCCGAGGGGTGGGCACCGGGGAGCTGTTTTTT.

V usage is TRBV19 and J usage is TRBJ2-7; D is unresolved. This CDR3 is built from 15 residues. Germline V CDR1 and CDR2: LNHDA, SQIVND (reference sequence). Between the trimmed V and J ends, which lost 3 bases and 0 bases, there was a span of 12 bases. CDR3 sequence: CASSIGDSSSYEQYF. In DNA, the CDR3 is TGTGCCAGTAGTATTGGAGACTCGAGCTCCTACGAGCAGTACTTC.

V usage is TRBV6-1 and J usage is TRBJ1-4; D remains ambiguous. Trimming removed 2 bases from V and 0 bases from J, with 10 bases in between. Germline lookup yields CDR1 MNHNS and CDR2 SASEGT. CDR3 length: 16 residues. The CDR3 nucleotides are TGTGCCAGCAGTGAAATCTGGGATACAACTAATGAAAAACTGTTTTTT. Residues: CASSEIWDTTNEKLFF.

This clone was seen only once. The V gene is TRBV7-9, the J gene TRBJ2-7; D is unresolved. Per germline, CDR1 SEHNR and CDR2 FQNEAQ (reference sequence). Trimming stripped 1 base from V and 4 bases from J, with 8 bases between. This CDR3 contains 13 residues. The CDR3 protein is CASSLVSQYEQYF. The CDR3 DNA reads TGTGCCAGCAGCTTAGTCTCCCAGTACGAGCAGTACTTC. The full variable domain, in which reference TRBV7-9 and TRBJ2-7 provide the parts outside the CDR3, is DTGVSQNPRHKITKRGQNVTFRCDPISEHNRLYWYRQTLGQGPEFLTYFQNEAQLEKSRLLSDRFSAERPKGSFSTLEIQRTEQGDSAMYLCASSLVSQYEQYFGPGTRLTVT.

The chain is built from TRBV5-1 and TRBJ2-7, with a possible D match to TRBD2 (5 bases). The V gene lost 4 bases and the J gene lost 2 bases, with 16 bases spanning the gap. This CDR3 has 15 amino acids. Germline CDR1 is SGHRS and CDR2 is YFSETQ. CDR3 nucleotides: TGCGCCAGCAGCACCGGACTGTACAAGACCTACGAGCAGTACTTC. Translated: CASSTGLYKTYEQYF.

Concerning this clone: Other nucleotide sequences in the sample specify the same CDR3. The chain carries TRBV30 and TRBJ2-7, with TRBD2 identical over 7 bases. There are 13 residues in the CDR3. V dropped 4 bases and J dropped 0; count of bases not matched to a gene: 3. Germline V CDR1 and CDR2: GTSNPN, SVGIG (reference sequence). CDR3 DNA: TGTGCCTGGACTAGCGGTAGCTCCTACGAGCAGTACTTC. This encodes CAWTSGSSYEQYF.